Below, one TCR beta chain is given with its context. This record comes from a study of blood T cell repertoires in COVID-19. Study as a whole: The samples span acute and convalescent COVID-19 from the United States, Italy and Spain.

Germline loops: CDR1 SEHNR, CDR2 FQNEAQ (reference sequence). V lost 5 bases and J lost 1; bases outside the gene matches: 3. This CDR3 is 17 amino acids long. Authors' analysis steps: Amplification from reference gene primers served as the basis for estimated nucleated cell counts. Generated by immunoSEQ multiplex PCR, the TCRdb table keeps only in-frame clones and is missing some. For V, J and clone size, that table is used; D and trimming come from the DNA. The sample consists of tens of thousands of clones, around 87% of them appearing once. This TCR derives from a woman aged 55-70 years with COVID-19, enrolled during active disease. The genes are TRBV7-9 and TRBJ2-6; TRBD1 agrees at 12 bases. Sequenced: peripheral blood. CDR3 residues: CASSQGQGASGANVLTF. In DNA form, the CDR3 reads TGTGCCAGCAGCCAGGGACAGGGGGCTTCTGGGGCCAACGTCCTGACTTTC.